The rows below give T cell receptor beta chains drawn from one sample of a study of CD8 T cells in ankylosing spondylitis. TCRdb re-derived calls from the 5' RACE reads in MiXCR, one entry per CDR3 protein. This sample has about 36,000 distinct CDR3 sequences, with roughly 12% found just once. The specimen sequenced was synovial fluid, either unsorted or a sorted T cell fraction (not recorded which). The origin of the receptors is a male donor with ankylosing spondylitis. CDR3s include the opening cysteine and the closing phenylalanine or tryptophan. Fields, in order: clone size, J gene, V gene, D gene, CDR3 DNA, CDR3 protein. A D gene is named only where the DNA matches it firmly. Expanded clones get a size class; other rows say once, few or many, or leave the size out.

once | TRBJ1-2 | TRBV14 | - | TGTGCCAGCAGCCAAGTGGGACTCTATGGCTACACCTTC | CASSQVGLYGYTF
few | TRBJ2-3 | TRBV6-4 | - | TGTGCCAGCAGTAGGGGAGGAACAGATACGCAGTATTTT | CASSRGGTDTQYF
- | TRBJ1-1 | TRBV9 | - | TGTGCCAGCAGCGTAGTCCCTTTGGACACCCGGAACACTGAAGCTTTCTTT | CASSVVPLDTRNTEAFF
many | TRBJ2-1 | TRBV6-2/TRBV6-3 | TRBD2 | TGTGCCAGCAGTTACAGACTAGCGGGATTGACTGAGCAGTTCTTC | CASSYRLAGLTEQFF
few | TRBJ1-1 | TRBV27 | - | TGTGCCAGCAGTTTAGGCCCTGTGGCCAGGGCTTTCTTT | CASSLGPVARAFF
many | TRBJ2-3 | TRBV6-1 | TRBD2 | TGTGCCACGGGGGGACTGAGCGGGGGAGGCGCAGATACGCAGTATTTT | CATGGLSGGGADTQYF
many | TRBJ2-3 | TRBV28 | - | TGTGCCAGCAGAAAAGGGACGAATAGTAGGGAACAGGGAGATACGCAGTATTTT | CASRKGTNSREQGDTQYF
- | TRBJ2-1 | TRBV7-8 | - | TGTGCCAGCAGCTTAGACTTCGGGCAGTTCTTC | CASSLDFGQFF
- | TRBJ2-5 | TRBV7-2 | TRBD2 | TGTGCCAGCAGCTTATGGACTAGCGGGGGAAAGACCCAGTACTTC | CASSLWTSGGKTQYF
many | TRBJ2-7 | TRBV10-3 | - | TGTGCCATCAGTGAACCCTCGGAAGGCAACGAGCAGTACTTC | CAISEPSEGNEQYF
few | TRBJ2-3 | TRBV6-4 | - | TGTGCCAGCAGTGAGGGGACTAGCACAGATACGCAGTATTTT | CASSEGTSTDTQYF
- | TRBJ1-2 | TRBV28 | - | TGTGCCAGCAGTTTTGGCAGGATGGATTACTATGGCTACACCTTC | CASSFGRMDYYGYTF
- | TRBJ1-2 | TRBV7-2 | - | TGTGCCAGCAGCCACAAACAGGGCCACTATGGCTACACCTTC | CASSHKQGHYGYTF
- | TRBJ2-2 | TRBV12-3/TRBV12-4 | TRBD2 | TGTGCCAGCAGTTTATTGGGACTAGCGGGATCTGGAACCGGGGAGCTGTTTTTT | CASSLLGLAGSGTGELFF
few | TRBJ2-7 | TRBV4-1 | - | TGCGCCAGCAGCCAAGATTCTGGGGTGGGCTACGAGCAGTACTTC | CASSQDSGVGYEQYF
- | TRBJ2-7 | TRBV20-1 | - | TGCAGTGCTAGTCCCGTGACACTTTACGAGCAGTACTTC | CSASPVTLYEQYF
few | TRBJ2-7 | TRBV4-3 | TRBD2 | TGCGCCAGCAGCCAAGATAGGTCTAGCGGGAGCCGGTTCTACGAGCAGTACTTC | CASSQDRSSGSRFYEQYF
few | TRBJ2-2 | TRBV5-1 | TRBD2 | TGCGCCAGCAGTGGCCGGACTAGCGGGCGGTATAAGCTGTTTTTT | CASSGRTSGRYKLFF
once | TRBJ1-2 | TRBV4-3 | TRBD1 | TGCGCCAGCAGCCAAGGGTGGTTCAAGGGGGCGGAGAGCTACACCTTC | CASSQGWFKGAESYTF
few | TRBJ2-1 | TRBV6-4 | - | TGTGCCAGCAGTGTTTCGACTAGAACCAATGAGCAGTTCTTC | CASSVSTRTNEQFF
- | TRBJ1-2 | TRBV6-2/TRBV6-3 | TRBD1 | TGTGCCAGCAGCCTACAGACAGGGGGCATCTATAATGGCTACACCTTC | CASSLQTGGIYNGYTF
many | TRBJ2-5 | TRBV7-9 | - | TGTGCCAGCAGCGCCGCCACAGGGCTCCTGAAAGAGACCCAGTACTTC | CASSAATGLLKETQYF
- | TRBJ2-3 | TRBV6-1 | - | TGTGCCAGCACCTTTGGTGGGGGTAGCACAGATACGCAGTATTTT | CASTFGGGSTDTQYF
many | TRBJ2-7 | TRBV6-1 | TRBD1 | TGTGCCAGCAGTGGACGGGACAGCTGGTTCGAGCAGTACTTC | CASSGRDSWFEQYF
many | TRBJ1-5 | TRBV7-2 | TRBD1 | TGTGCCAGCAGCTTAGCGCTCGGGACAGGAGACAATCAGCCCCAGCATTTT | CASSLALGTGDNQPQHF
- | TRBJ2-5 | TRBV5-1 | TRBD2 | TGCGCCAGCAGCTTGGGACTAGCGGGATTAGAGACCCAGTACTTC | CASSLGLAGLETQYF